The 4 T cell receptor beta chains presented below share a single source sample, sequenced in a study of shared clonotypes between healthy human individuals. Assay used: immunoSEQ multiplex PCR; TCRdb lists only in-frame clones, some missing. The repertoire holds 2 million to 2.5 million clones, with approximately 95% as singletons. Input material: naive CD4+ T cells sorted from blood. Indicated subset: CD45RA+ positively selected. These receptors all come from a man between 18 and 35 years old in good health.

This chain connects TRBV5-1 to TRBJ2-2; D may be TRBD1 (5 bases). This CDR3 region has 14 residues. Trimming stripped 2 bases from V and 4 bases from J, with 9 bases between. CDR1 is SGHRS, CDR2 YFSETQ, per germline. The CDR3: CASSLSGSTGELFF. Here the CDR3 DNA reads TGCGCCAGCAGCTTATCAGGGTCCACCGGGGAGCTGTTTTTT.

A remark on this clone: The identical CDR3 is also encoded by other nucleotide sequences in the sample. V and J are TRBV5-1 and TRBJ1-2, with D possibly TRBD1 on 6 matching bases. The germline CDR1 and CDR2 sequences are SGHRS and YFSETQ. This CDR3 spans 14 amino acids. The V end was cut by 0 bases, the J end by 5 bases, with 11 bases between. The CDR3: CASSLGGQGYGYTF. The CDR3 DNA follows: TGCGCCAGCAGCTTGGGAGGTCAGGGGTATGGCTACACCTTC.

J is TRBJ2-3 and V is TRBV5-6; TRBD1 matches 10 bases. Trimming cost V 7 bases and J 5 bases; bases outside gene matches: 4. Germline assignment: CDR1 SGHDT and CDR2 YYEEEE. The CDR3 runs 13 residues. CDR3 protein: CASGTGVKDTQYF. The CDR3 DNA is TGTGCCAGCGGGACAGGGGTCAAAGATACGCAGTATTTT.

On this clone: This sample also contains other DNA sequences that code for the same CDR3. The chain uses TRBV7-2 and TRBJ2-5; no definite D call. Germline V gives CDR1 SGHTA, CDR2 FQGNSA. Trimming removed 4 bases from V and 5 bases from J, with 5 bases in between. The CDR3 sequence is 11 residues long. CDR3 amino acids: CASSSLETQYF. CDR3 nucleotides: TGTGCCAGCAGCTCGCTGGAGACCCAGTACTTC.